These 10 T cell receptor beta chains share one sample of origin, sequenced in a study of T cells in localized non-small cell lung cancer. The protocol was immunoSEQ multiplex PCR, while the TCRdb copy is restricted to in-frame clones and leaves out a portion. In the table there are 20,000 to 30,000 clones, around 88% of which are singletons. Sequencing used peripheral blood mononuclear cells, obtained before any cancer treatment. The source is a woman between 40 and 69 years old with stage III lung adenocarcinoma.

The rearrangement joins TRBV19 to TRBJ1-5, with 7 positions matching TRBD1. The CDR3 spans 16 residues. Germline assignment: CDR1 LNHDA and CDR2 SQIVND (reference sequence). J was trimmed by 2 bases and V by 1 base; bases with no gene match: 5. The CDR3: CASSIAGQRGNQPQHF. The CDR3 region has the DNA TGTGCCAGTAGTATAGCGGGACAGAGGGGCAATCAGCCCCAGCATTTT.

The chain links TRBV9 to TRBJ1-6; 9 nucleotides agree with TRBD1. CDR3 length: 20 amino acids. Looked up from germline, CDR1 is SGDLS and CDR2 is YYNGEE. Unmatched junction bases numbered 10, after V lost 0 bases and J lost 0 bases. CDR3 residues: CASSVETGGLMSSYNSPLHF. The CDR3 DNA reads TGTGCCAGCAGCGTAGAAACAGGGGGCCTTATGAGCTCCTATAATTCACCCCTCCACTTT.

This rearrangement joins TRBV27 to TRBJ1-5; maybe TRBD1 (5 bases). The CDR3 is 14 amino acids. Trimming removed 0 bases from V and 6 bases from J, with 9 bases in between. Germline V lookup: CDR1 MNHEY, CDR2 SMNVEV (reference sequence). CDR3 amino acids: CASSLSTGGQPQHF. CDR3 DNA: TGTGCCAGCAGTTTATCTACCGGGGGTCAGCCCCAGCATTTT.

The chain couples TRBV9 to TRBJ2-3; D is unresolved. The CDR3 totals 13 residues. The germline CDR1 and CDR2 sequences are SGDLS and YYNGEE. The V end lost 6 bases, the J end lost 2 bases, and 10 bases lay between the germline ends. The CDR3 DNA reads TGTGCCAGCACAACCAGACCCACAGATACGCAGTATTTT. It codes for CASTTRPTDTQYF.

This clone was seen only once. This chain links TRBV5-6 with TRBJ2-2; D is possibly TRBD1 (6 bases). The germline gives CDR1 SGHDT, CDR2 YYEEEE. Between the trimmed V and J ends, which lost 0 bases and 6 bases, there was a span of 15 bases. This CDR3 has 16 amino acids. The CDR3, as DNA: TGTGCCAGCAGCTTGGATGAACAGGGTGTCGCCGGGGAGCTGTTTTTT. This codes for CASSLDEQGVAGELFF. Based on the CDR3 plus reference TRBV5-6 and TRBJ2-2, the full variable domain is DAGVTQSPTHLIKTRGQQVTLRCSPKSGHDTVSWYQQALGQGPQFIFQYYEEEERQRGNFPDRFSGHQFPNYSSELNVNALLLGDSALYLCASSLDEQGVAGELFFGEGSRLTVL.

The V and J genes are TRBV6-6 and TRBJ1-2, with D unresolved. V was pared by 4 bases and J by 7 bases, with 16 bases between. This CDR3 region has 14 residues. Per germline, CDR1 MNHNY and CDR2 SVGAGI (reference sequence). CDR3 in DNA: TGTGCCAGCAGTTTTTCCGGTGGGTCGGGTGGCTACACCTTC. It specifies CASSFSGGSGGYTF.

This clone was seen only a few times. The chain has TRBV6-1 and TRBJ1-5; D gene ambiguous. The CDR3 has 12 amino acids. V lost 5 bases and J 3 bases, leaving 5 bases between the germline ends. CDR1 is MNHNS, CDR2 SASEGT, per germline. The CDR3 region is CASSLVNQPQHF. The CDR3 DNA is TGTGCCAGCAGTCTCGTCAATCAGCCCCAGCATTTT.

The rearrangement links TRBV2 to TRBJ2-2, with a possible D match to TRBD1 (5 bases). V lost 3 bases and J lost 0, with 14 bases in between. The CDR3 extends over 17 amino acids. CDR1 and CDR2 from the germline V gene are SNHLY and FYNNEI. The CDR3 region is CASSEMGWGANTGELFF. In DNA, the CDR3 is TGTGCCAGCAGTGAGATGGGTTGGGGCGCGAACACCGGGGAGCTGTTTTTT.

This clone has a handful of counts. The gene calls are TRBV15 and TRBJ1-3; D not resolved. Germline V CDR1 and CDR2: LNHNV, YYDKDF (reference sequence). This CDR3 has 12 amino acids. V was shortened by 0 bases and J by 9 bases, with 6 bases between the two germline ends. As DNA, the CDR3 is TGTGCCACCAGCAGAGATCTTAGCACCATATATTTT. As protein: CATSRDLSTIYF.

V and J are TRBV7-8 and TRBJ2-7; D is perhaps TRBD2 (5 bases). V was clipped by 5 bases and J by 0 bases, with 8 bases between them. The germline CDR1 and CDR2 sequences are SGHVS and FQNEAQ. The CDR3 runs 13 residues. The chain's CDR3 is CASSGGLSYEQYF. DNA for the CDR3: TGTGCCAGCAGCGGCGGACTCTCCTACGAGCAGTACTTC. The full variable domain, its missing parts supplied by reference TRBV7-8 and TRBJ2-7, is GAGVSQSPRYKVAKRGQDVALRCDPISGHVSLFWYQQALGQGPEFLTYFQNEAQLDKSGLPSDRFFAERPEGSVSTLKIQRTQQEDSAVYLCASSGGLSYEQYFGPGTRLTVT.